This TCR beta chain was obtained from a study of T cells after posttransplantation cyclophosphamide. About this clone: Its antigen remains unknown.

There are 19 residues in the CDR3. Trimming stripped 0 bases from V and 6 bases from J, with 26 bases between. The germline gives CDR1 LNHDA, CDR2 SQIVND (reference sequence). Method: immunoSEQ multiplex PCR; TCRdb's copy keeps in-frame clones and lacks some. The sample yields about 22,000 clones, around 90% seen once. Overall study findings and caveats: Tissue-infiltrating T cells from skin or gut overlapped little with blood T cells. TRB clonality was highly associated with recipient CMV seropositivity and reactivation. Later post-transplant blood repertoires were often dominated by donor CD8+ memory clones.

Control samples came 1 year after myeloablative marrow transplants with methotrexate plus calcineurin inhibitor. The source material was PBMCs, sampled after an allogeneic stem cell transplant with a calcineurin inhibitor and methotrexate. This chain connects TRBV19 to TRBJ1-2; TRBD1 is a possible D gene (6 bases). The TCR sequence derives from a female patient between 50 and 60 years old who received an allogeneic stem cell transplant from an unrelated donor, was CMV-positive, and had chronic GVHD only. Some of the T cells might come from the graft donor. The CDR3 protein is CASSIEGAGVSWSGNGYTF. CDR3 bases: TGTGCCAGTAGTATAGAAGGTGCAGGGGTAAGCTGGAGTGGGAATGGCTACACCTTC.